This T cell receptor (beta chain) was retrieved from a study of blood T cell repertoires in COVID-19. As for the study in general: The United States, Italy and Spain provided the acute and convalescent COVID-19 samples. In each case, the material was cDNA or gDNA derived from T cells, B-cell-depleted T cells, or PBMCs.

In the original processing: Reference gene primers were amplified, and this amplification served to estimate nucleated cell counts. Produced via immunoSEQ multiplex PCR; TCRdb's table is partial and in-frame only. The DNA was the basis for D and trimming; V, J and clone size are from that table. Altogether fewer than 100,000 clones are present, 80% to 85% being singletons, with the ten largest covering about 30%. The CDR3 has 12 amino acids. Germline CDR1 MNHNS, CDR2 SASEGT. V lost 2 bases, J lost 8 bases, and 6 bases lay in between. The V call is TRBV6-1, the J call TRBJ1-4; D gene unclear. The source of this sequence is a human donor in a cohort sampled during active COVID-19. The sample comprised peripheral blood. CDR3 sequence: CASSEQAEKLFF. CDR3 sequence (DNA): TGTGCCAGCAGTGAACAAGCCGAAAAACTGTTTTTT.